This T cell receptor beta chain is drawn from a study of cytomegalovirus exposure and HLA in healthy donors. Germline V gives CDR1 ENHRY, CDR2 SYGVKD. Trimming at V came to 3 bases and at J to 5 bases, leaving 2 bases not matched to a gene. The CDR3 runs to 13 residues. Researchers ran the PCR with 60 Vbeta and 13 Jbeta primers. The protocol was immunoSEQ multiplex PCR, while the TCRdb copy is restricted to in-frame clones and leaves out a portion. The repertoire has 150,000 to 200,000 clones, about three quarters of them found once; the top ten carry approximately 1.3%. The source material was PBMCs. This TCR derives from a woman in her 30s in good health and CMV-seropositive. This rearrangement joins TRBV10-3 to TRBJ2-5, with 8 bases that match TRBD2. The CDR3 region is CAISDREGETQYF. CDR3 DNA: TGTGCCATCAGTGATCGGGAGGGGGAGACCCAGTACTTC.